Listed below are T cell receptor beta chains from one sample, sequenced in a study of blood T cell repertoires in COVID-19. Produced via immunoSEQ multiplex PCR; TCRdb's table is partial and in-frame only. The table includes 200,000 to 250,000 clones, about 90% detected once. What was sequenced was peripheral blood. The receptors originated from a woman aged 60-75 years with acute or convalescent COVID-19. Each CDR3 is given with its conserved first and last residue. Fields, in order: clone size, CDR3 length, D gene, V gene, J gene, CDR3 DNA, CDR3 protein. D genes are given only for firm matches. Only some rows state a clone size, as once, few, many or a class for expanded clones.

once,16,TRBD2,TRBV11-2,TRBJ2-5,TGTGCCAGCAGCTTAGTGGCTAGCGGGGCTCAAGAGACCCAGTACTTC,CASSLVASGAQETQYF
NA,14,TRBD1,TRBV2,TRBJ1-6,TGTGCCAGCAGTACTCAGGGGGCAGGTTCACCCCTCCACTTT,CASSTQGAGSPLHF
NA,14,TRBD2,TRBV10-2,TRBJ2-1,TGCGCCAGCACTAGCGGGGGTTCCTACAATGAGCAGTTCTTC,CASTSGGSYNEQFF
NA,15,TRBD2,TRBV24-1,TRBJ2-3,TGTGCCACCAGTGAAACCGGGGGGGGCACAGATACGCAGTATTTT,CATSETGGGTDTQYF
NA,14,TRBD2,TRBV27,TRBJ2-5,TGTGCCAGCAGTTTGTGGGAGGGCCAGAAGACCCAGTACTTC,CASSLWEGQKTQYF
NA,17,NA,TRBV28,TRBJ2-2,TGTGCCAGCAGTTTGCCTCGCCAGGGCATGAACACCGGGGAGCTGTTTTTT,CASSLPRQGMNTGELFF
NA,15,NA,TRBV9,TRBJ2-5,TGTGCCAGCAGCGCCACAGGGTTGCGGGGGGAGACCCAGTACTTC,CASSATGLRGETQYF
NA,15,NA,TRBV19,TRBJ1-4,TGTGCCAGTAGTATGGAGAGGAGCCGGAATGAAAAACTGTTTTTT,CASSMERSRNEKLFF
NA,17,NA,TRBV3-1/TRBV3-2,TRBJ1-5,TGTGCCAGCAGCTTAGGCGGGGGGATATATAGCAATCAGCCCCAGCATTTT,CASSLGGGIYSNQPQHF
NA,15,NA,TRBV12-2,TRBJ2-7,TGTGCAAGTCGCTTAGAATGGGGACTAGTAAACGAGCAGTACTTC,CASRLEWGLVNEQYF
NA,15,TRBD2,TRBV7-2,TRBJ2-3,TGTGCCAGCAGCCTCGGACTAGCGAACACAGATACGCAGTATTTT,CASSLGLANTDTQYF
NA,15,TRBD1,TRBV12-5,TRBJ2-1,TGTGCTAGTGGTTCCGGGACAGTCTCCTACAATGAGCAGTTCTTC,CASGSGTVSYNEQFF
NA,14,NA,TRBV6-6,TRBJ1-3,TGTGCCAGCAGTTACGGCCCAGGAGGAAACACCATATATTTT,CASSYGPGGNTIYF
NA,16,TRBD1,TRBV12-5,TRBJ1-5,TGTGCTAGTGGTTTGGGTTCCGACAGGGGGAATCAGCCCCAGCATTTT,CASGLGSDRGNQPQHF
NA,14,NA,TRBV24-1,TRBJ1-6,TGTGCCACCAGTGATACCCGGGGGGATTCACCCCTCCACTTT,CATSDTRGDSPLHF
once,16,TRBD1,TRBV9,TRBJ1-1,TGTGCCAGCAGCGTAGAATACAGGGGAGTGAACACTGAAGCTTTCTTT,CASSVEYRGVNTEAFF
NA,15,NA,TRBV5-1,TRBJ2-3,TGCGCCAGCAGCTTGAGACCTCAGGGCTCAGTTACGCAGTATTTT,CASSLRPQGSVTQYF
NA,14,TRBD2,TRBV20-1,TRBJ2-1,TGCAGTGCTAGTTTCGGGAGGGCCTTCAATGAGCAGTTCTTC,CSASFGRAFNEQFF
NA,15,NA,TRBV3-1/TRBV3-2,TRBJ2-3,TGTGCCAGCAGCCGAATAGCGGCAGGCACAGATACGCAGTATTTT,CASSRIAAGTDTQYF
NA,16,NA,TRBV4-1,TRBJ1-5,TGCGCCAGCAGCCAAGTGTTCACAAATTCCAATCAGCCCCAGCATTTT,CASSQVFTNSNQPQHF
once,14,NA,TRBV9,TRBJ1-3,TGTGCCAGCAGCCCCACAAGCTCTGGAAACACCATATATTTT,CASSPTSSGNTIYF
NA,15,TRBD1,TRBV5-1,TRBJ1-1,TGCGCCAGCGTTCCCGGGACAGGAATTAACACTGAAGCTTTCTTT,CASVPGTGINTEAFF
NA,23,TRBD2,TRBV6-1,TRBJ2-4,TGTGCCAGCAGTGAAGCTCCACATACTAGCGGGAGAGGGGGGCCCTTAGCCAAAAACATTCAGTACTTC,CASSEAPHTSGRGGPLAKNIQYF
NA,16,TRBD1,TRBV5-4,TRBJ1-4,TGTGCCAGCAGCCTTGGGGACAGGGGTGATAATGAAAAACTGTTTTTT,CASSLGDRGDNEKLFF
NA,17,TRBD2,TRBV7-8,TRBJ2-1,TGTGCCAGCAGCGTCGGGACTAGCGGGGGGATCTACAATGAGCAGTTCTTC,CASSVGTSGGIYNEQFF
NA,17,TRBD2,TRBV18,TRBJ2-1,TGTGCCAGCTCACCACTAGGAGTGGGCGGGGGGGCCTCTGAGCAGTTCTTC,CASSPLGVGGGASEQFF
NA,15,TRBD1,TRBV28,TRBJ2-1,TGTGCCAGCAGTCCAACAAATCCGGGACAGGATGAGCAGTTCTTC,CASSPTNPGQDEQFF
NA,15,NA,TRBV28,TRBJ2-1,TGTGCCACATCGCTTAAACAGGGTTCGGACAATGAGCAGTTCTTC,CATSLKQGSDNEQFF
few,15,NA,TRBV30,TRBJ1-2,TGTGCCTGGAACCTAGGGGGGAGGGGTACCTATGGCTACACCTTC,CAWNLGGRGTYGYTF
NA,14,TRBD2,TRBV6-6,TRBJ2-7,TGTGCCAGCAGTAGCGGGGTTAGGGGCTACGAGCAGTACTTC,CASSSGVRGYEQYF
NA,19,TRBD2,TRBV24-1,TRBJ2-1,TGTGCCACCAGTGACCCGAAACCGACTAGCGGGAGCTCCTACAATGAGCAGTTCTTC,CATSDPKPTSGSSYNEQFF
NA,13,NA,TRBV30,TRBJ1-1,TGTGCCTGGAGTCACACATGGAACACTGAAGCTTTCTTT,CAWSHTWNTEAFF
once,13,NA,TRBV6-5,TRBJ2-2,TGTGCCAGCACTCCACGGGGCACCGGGGAGCTGTTTTTT,CASTPRGTGELFF
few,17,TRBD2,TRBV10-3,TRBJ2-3,TGTGCCATCGCGGGACTAGCGGGGTCTTCTAGCACAGATACGCAGTATTTT,CAIAGLAGSSSTDTQYF
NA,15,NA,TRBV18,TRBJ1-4,TGTGCCAGCTCATCCCGACAGGCTACTAATGAAAAACTGTTTTTT,CASSSRQATNEKLFF
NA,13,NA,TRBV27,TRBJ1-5,TGTGCCAGCAGTTTGTCCAGGGATCAGCCCCAGCATTTT,CASSLSRDQPQHF
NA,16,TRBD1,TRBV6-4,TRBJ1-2,TGTGCCAGCAGTGCCCTCCTAGGACAGGGAATAGGAGGCTACACCTTC,CASSALLGQGIGGYTF
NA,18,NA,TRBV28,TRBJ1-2,TGTGCCAGCAGTCAATTACCTGGGGGCAGACAGCCTAACTATGGCTACACCTTC,CASSQLPGGRQPNYGYTF
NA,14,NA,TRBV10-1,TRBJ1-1,TGCGCCAGCAGTGAGGGGGCTGCGGACACTGAAGCTTTCTTT,CASSEGAADTEAFF
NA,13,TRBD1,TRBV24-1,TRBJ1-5,TGTGCCACTTCAGACAGGGTGAACCAGCCCCAGCATTTT,CATSDRVNQPQHF
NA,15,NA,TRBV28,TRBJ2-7,TGTGCCAGCAGTTTAGTCGTTCAGGTAGCCTACGAGCAGTACTTC,CASSLVVQVAYEQYF
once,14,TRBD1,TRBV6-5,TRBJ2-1,TGTGCCAGCAGTTACGGGGGACAGGGGTATGAGCAGTTCTTC,CASSYGGQGYEQFF
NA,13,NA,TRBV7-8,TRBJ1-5,TGTGCCAGCAGCTTAGTCAGGAATCAGCCCCAGCATTTT,CASSLVRNQPQHF
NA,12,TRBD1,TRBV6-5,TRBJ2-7,TGTGCCAGCAGTTCCGCCGGGACAGCGCAGTACTTC,CASSSAGTAQYF
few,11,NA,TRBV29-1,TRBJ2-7,TGCAGCTGCCAGGGCACCTACGAGCAGTACTTC,CSCQGTYEQYF
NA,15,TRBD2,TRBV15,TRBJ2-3,TGTGCCACCAGCAGAGTTGCGGGAGTTGCAGATACGCAGTATTTT,CATSRVAGVADTQYF
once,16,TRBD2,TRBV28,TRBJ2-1,TGTGCCAGCAGTTTTGGCGGGAGCGGCTCCTACAATGAGCAGTTCTTC,CASSFGGSGSYNEQFF
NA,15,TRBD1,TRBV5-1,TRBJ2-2,TGCGCCAGCAGCTTGGACAGGGGATCGGGCGGGGAGCTGTTTTTT,CASSLDRGSGGELFF
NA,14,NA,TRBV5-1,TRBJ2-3,TGCGCCAGCACCTTGGCGGGAACCACAGATACGCAGTATTTT,CASTLAGTTDTQYF
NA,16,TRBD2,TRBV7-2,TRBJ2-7,TGTGCCAGCAGCTCGGGGACTAGCGGGAGGTGGTACGAGCAGTACTTC,CASSSGTSGRWYEQYF
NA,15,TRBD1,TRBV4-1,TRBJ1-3,TGCGCCAGCAGCCAAGTCCCGGGACAGGGGAGCACGATATATTTT,CASSQVPGQGSTIYF
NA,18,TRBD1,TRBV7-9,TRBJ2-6,TGTGCCAGCAGTTTCCGAGGGACAGGGGGCGCTGGGGCCAACGTCCTGACTTTC,CASSFRGTGGAGANVLTF
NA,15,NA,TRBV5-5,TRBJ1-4,TGTGCCAGCAGCTTGGACGGGACACGGGGAGAAAAACTGTTTTTT,CASSLDGTRGEKLFF
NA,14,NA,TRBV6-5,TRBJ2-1,TGTGCCAGCAGCCGTCGACTGGTTTTCAATGAGCAGTTCTTC,CASSRRLVFNEQFF
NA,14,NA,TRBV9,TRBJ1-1,TGTGCCAGCAGCCCCCGTCTGGGTAGCCCTGAAGCTTTCTTT,CASSPRLGSPEAFF
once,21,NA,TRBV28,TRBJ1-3,TGTGCCAGCAATTACGGGGGGGGGCCCCTATCAAATTCACGCTCTGGAAACACCATATATTTT,CASNYGGGPLSNSRSGNTIYF
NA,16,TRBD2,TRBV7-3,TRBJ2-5,TGTGCCAGCAGCCCGCGGGGGGGACTAGGGCAAGAGACCCAGTACTTC,CASSPRGGLGQETQYF
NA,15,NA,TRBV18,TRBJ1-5,TGTGCCAGCTCACCCGGGACGGGGCGGGGGCAGCCCCAGCATTTT,CASSPGTGRGQPQHF
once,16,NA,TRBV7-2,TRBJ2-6,TGTGCCAGCAGCTTAGTGACGGGGTATGGGGCCAACGTCCTGACTTTC,CASSLVTGYGANVLTF